This section outlines one T cell receptor (beta chain) sequence together with its context. The CDR3 totals 14 residues. V was clipped by 2 bases and J by 8 bases, with 15 bases between them. Germline CDR1 SNHLY, CDR2 FYNNEI. TCRdb keeps only in-frame clones here, not all; method: immunoSEQ multiplex PCR. Among over 120,000 clones, over 70% were seen once, and the ten largest hold 1.9%. The data were obtained in a study of blood T cell repertoires in COVID-19. Study details: T cells, B-cell-depleted T cells, or PBMCs provided the cDNA or gDNA that served as material.

The TCR was taken from a woman aged 55-69 years with acute or convalescent COVID-19. The rearrangement joins TRBV2 to TRBJ1-2; possible D gene TRBD1, 6 bases. Sequenced sample: peripheral blood. CDR3 sequence (DNA): TGTGCCAGCAGTGAAACCCCGGGGGGGCGAGGCTACACCTTC. Amino acid sequence: CASSETPGGRGYTF.